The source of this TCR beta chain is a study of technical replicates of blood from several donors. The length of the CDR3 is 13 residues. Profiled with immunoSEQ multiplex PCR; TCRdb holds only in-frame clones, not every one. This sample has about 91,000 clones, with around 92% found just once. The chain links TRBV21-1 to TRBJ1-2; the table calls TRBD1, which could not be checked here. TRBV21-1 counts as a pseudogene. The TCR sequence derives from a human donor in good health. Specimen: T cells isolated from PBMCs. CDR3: CASSKPTGYGYTF. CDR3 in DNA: TGTGCCAGCAGCAAACCCACAGGGTATGGCTACACCTTC.